This T cell receptor beta chain came from a study of T cell responses to AZD1222 COVID-19 vaccine. The study, taken as a whole, reports: Dominant CD4 TCR responses targeted spike regions 160-218 and 743-854. Nearly half of spike-specific TCRs reportedly target unmutated variant regions. Spike-specific TCR breadth rose after two AZD1222 doses, and depth rose as well. Clonal diversity was possibly underestimated, and the donors were mostly white British, with more females.

Details on this clone: Its target is not known.

Per germline, CDR1 SGHRS and CDR2 YFSETQ. V lost 5 bases and J lost 0, with 12 bases in between. This CDR3 has 14 amino acids. Clones were read by immunoSEQ multiplex PCR, and TCRdb kept only the in-frame ones, dropping some. The sample shows roughly 78,000 clones, around four fifths of them seen only once. This TCR was recovered from an adult in good health. The material sequenced was peripheral blood, taken on day 0 of AZD1222 vaccination. The V call is TRBV5-1, the J call TRBJ2-7; maybe TRBD1 (5 bases). The CDR3 bases are TGCGCCAGCAGGTCAGGGTTGGGCTCCTACGAGCAGTACTTC. Translating gives CASRSGLGSYEQYF.